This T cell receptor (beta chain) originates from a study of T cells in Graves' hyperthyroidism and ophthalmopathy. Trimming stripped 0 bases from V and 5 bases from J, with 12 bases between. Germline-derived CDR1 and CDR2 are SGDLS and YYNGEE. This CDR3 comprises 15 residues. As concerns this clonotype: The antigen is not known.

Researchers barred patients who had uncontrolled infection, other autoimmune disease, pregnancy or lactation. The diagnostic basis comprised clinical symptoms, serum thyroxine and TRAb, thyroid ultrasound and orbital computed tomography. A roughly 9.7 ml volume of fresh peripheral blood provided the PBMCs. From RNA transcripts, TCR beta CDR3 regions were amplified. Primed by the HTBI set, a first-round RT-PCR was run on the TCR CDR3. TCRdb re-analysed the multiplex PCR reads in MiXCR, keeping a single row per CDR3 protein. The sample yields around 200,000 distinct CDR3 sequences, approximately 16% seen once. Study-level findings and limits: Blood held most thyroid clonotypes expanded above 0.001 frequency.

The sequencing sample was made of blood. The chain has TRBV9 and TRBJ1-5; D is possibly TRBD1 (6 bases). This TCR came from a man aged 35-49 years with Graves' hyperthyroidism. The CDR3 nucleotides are TGTGCCAGCAGCGTAGGGCCACAGGGTCATCAGCCCCAGCATTTT. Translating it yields CASSVGPQGHQPQHF.